The 5 T cell receptor beta chains below all came from one sample that was sequenced in a study of blood T cell repertoires in COVID-19. The data were produced by immunoSEQ multiplex PCR, yet TCRdb's version contains in-frame clones alone and is incomplete. The data show about 330,000 clones, with roughly 90% seen just once and less than 20% held by the top ten. The sequenced material came from PBMCs or T cells enriched from blood (not recorded which). These receptors were obtained from a woman aged 25 to 39 who had recovered from COVID-19.

J is TRBJ1-2 and V is TRBV2; possible D gene TRBD1, 5 bases. With 6 bases removed from V and 4 bases from J, the gap between germline ends came to 15 bases. The CDR3 runs 14 residues. CDR1 SNHLY and CDR2 FYNNEI come from the germline V gene. The CDR3 region is CASRPRQSRYGYTF. CDR3 nucleotide sequence: TGTGCCAGCAGGCCCCGACAGTCACGCTATGGCTACACCTTC.

The CDR3 sequence is CASSFATGGDEQYF. The CDR3 coding sequence is TGTGCCAGCAGCTTTGCTACAGGGGGCGACGAGCAGTACTTC. The V gene is TRBV11-1, the J gene TRBJ2-7; 9 positions match TRBD1. Germline trimming cut 3 bases from V and 5 bases from J; bases unmatched to any gene: 5. The CDR3 totals 14 residues. Germline V gene lookup returns CDR1 SGHAT and CDR2 FQDESV (reference sequence).

This clone came up once. The rearrangement uses TRBV7-8 and TRBJ2-7; the D gene is possibly TRBD1 (6 bases). Trimming took 5 bases from V and 3 from J, leaving 14 bases between them. The CDR3 loop spans 14 amino acids. In germline, CDR1 is SGHVS, CDR2 FQNEAQ. CDR3 DNA sequence: TGTGCCAGCAGCCCAAGGGACACATACTACGAGCAGTACTTC. Translating it yields CASSPRDTYYEQYF.

The rearrangement links TRBV5-5 to TRBJ2-3, with 7 bases identical to TRBD1. This CDR3 has 14 residues. Trimming removed 3 bases from V and 6 bases from J; junction bases left unmatched: 7. Germline values: CDR1 SGHKS, CDR2 YYEKEE (reference sequence). CDR3 nucleotide sequence: TGTGCCAGCAGCTCCACAGGGGTGGGCGATACGCAGTATTTT. Protein sequence: CASSSTGVGDTQYF. Drawing the rest from reference TRBV5-5 and TRBJ2-3, the complete variable domain is DAGVTQSPTHLIKTRGQQVTLRCSPISGHKSVSWYQQVLGQGPQFIFQYYEKEERGRGNFPDRFSARQFPNYSSELNVNALLLGDSALYLCASSSTGVGDTQYFGPGTRLTVL.

The chain has TRBV18 and TRBJ2-5; 8 bases are a match to TRBD2. The ends lost 10 bases at V and 2 bases at J; junction bases unmatched: 6. This CDR3 contains 13 residues. From germline, CDR1 is KGHSH and CDR2 LQKENI. CDR3: CATLTSEQETQYF. CDR3 sequence (DNA): TGTGCCACCCTGACTAGCGAGCAAGAGACCCAGTACTTC.